This TCR beta chain was recorded in a study of cytomegalovirus exposure and HLA in healthy donors. Points from the study as a whole: Subsequent analysis revealed that first-cohort TCR clusters tended to co-occur in the 120 or so validation repertoires.

To note about this clone: Its antigen is unidentified.

Germline CDR1 is SGHRS and CDR2 is YFSETQ. The CDR3 is made up of 16 amino acids. The V gene end was trimmed by 1 base and the J gene end by 2 bases; junction bases not matched to a gene: 7. Profiling relied on immunoSEQ multiplex PCR, and the TCRdb table lists in-frame clones only, not all of them. This table holds 140,000 to 150,000 clones, roughly 87% found once. The origin of this receptor is a man in his late teens or twenties in good health and CMV-seropositive. Sequenced input: PBMCs. The rearrangement links TRBV5-1 to TRBJ2-7, with 9 bases matching TRBD1. DNA for the CDR3: TGCGCCAGCAGCTTGATCCCGACAGGGGGGACCTACGAGCAGTACTTC. Residues: CASSLIPTGGTYEQYF.